Shown below are 5 T cell receptor beta chains from a single sample sequenced in a study of T-cell reconstitution after alpha-beta-depleted transplantation in children. Library preparation (for TCRbeta) was performed with unique molecular identifiers. TCRdb itself ran the PCR reads through MiXCR, one entry per CDR3 protein. The sample contains around 800,000 distinct CDR3 sequences, 16% of which appear only once. Sequencing was performed on PBMCs, mostly from graft donor cells, taken 360 days after TCRalphabeta/CD19-depleted stem cell transplant. The receptors here all came from a male patient aged 10 to 17 who had a stem cell transplant for acute lymphoblastic leukemia, so the T cells may come from the graft donor.

This rearrangement joins TRBV2 to TRBJ1-3; D gene unclear. V gave up 1 base and J gave up 0 bases, with 10 bases separating them. Germline V lookup: CDR1 SNHLY, CDR2 FYNNEI. The CDR3 is 16 amino acids. The CDR3 loop is CASSEGLGSSGNTIYF. CDR3 DNA: TGTGCCAGCAGTGAAGGTTTGGGGTCCTCTGGAAACACCATATATTTT. The complete variable domain, with remaining parts taken from reference TRBV2 and TRBJ1-3, reads EPEVTQTPSHQVTQMGQEVILRCVPISNHLYFYWYRQILGQKVEFLVSFYNNEISEKSEIFDDQFSVERPDGSNFTLKIRSTKLEDSAMYFCASSEGLGSSGNTIYFGEGSWLTVV.

A few counts support this clonotype. The chain combines TRBV7-6 with TRBJ2-7, with 9 bases identical to TRBD2. The V gene end was trimmed by 3 bases and the J gene end by 2 bases; junction bases not matched to a gene: 2. Germline V gives CDR1 SGHVS, CDR2 FNYEAQ. The CDR3 covers 14 residues. In nucleotides, the CDR3 is TGTGCCAGCAGCTTCGGCGGGAGGGCCTACGAGCAGTACTTC. Amino acid sequence: CASSFGGRAYEQYF.

This clonotype was observed a few times. The CDR3 loop is CASWTAQGGSYNEQFF. The CDR3, as DNA: TGTGCCTCGTGGACAGCTCAGGGGGGTTCCTACAATGAGCAGTTCTTC. This rearrangement joins TRBV10-3 to TRBJ2-1; perhaps TRBD1 as D (7 bases). Germline CDR1 ENHRY, CDR2 SYGVKD. The CDR3 totals 16 residues. V was shortened by 11 bases and J by 1 base, with 21 bases between the two germline ends.

In its sample, this clonotype was seen once. A much bigger clone sits one base away, suggesting this may be a read error. This chain links TRBV20-1 with TRBJ2-1; the match to TRBD2 covers 10 bases. There are 16 residues in the CDR3. The germline V gene has CDR1 DFQATT and CDR2 SNEGSKA (reference sequence). V shed 3 bases, J shed 9 bases, and the junction held 14 bases outside the gene matches. The CDR3 DNA sequence: TGCAGTGCTAGCCAACCGGCTAGCGGGAGAGGCGGTGAGCAGTTCTTC. Protein product: CSASQPASGRGGEQFF.

In its sample, this clonotype was seen many times. The V call is TRBV29-1, the J call TRBJ2-7, with a possible D match to TRBD1 (6 bases). Between the trimmed V and J ends, which lost 4 bases and 4 bases, there was a span of 11 bases. The V gene's germline CDR1 is SQVTM and CDR2 ANQGSEA. This CDR3 contains 12 residues. The CDR3 nucleotides are TGCAGCGTTGCCCGGGACAAGTACGAGCAGTACTTC. The encoded protein is CSVARDKYEQYF.